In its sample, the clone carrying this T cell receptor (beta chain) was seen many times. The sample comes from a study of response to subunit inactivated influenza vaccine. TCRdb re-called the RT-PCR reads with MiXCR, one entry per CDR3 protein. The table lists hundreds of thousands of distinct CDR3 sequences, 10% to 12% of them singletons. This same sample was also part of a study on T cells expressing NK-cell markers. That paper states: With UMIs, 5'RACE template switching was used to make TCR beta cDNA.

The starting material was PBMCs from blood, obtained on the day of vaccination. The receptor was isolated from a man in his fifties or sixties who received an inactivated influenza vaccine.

The DNA for the CDR3 is TGTGCCAGCAGTTTGCGTACCGGGGAGCTGTTTTTT. This sequence encodes CASSLRTGELFF. The V call is TRBV7-9, the J call TRBJ2-2; D gene unclear. V was shortened by 6 bases and J by 5 bases, with 7 bases between the two germline ends. CDR1 is SEHNR, CDR2 FQNEAQ, per germline (reference sequence). This CDR3 contains 12 residues.